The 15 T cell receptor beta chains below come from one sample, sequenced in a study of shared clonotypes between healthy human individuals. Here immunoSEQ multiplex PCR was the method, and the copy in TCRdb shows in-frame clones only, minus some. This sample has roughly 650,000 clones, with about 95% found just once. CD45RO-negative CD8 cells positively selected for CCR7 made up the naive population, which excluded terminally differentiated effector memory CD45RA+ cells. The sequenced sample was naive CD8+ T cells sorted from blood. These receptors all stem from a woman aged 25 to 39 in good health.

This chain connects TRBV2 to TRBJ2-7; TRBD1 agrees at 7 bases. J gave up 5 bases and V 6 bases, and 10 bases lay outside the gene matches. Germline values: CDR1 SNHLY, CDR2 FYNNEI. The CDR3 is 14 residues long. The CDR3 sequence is CASSEDLDRNEQYF. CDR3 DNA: TGTGCCAGCAGCGAGGATTTGGACAGGAACGAGCAGTACTTC.

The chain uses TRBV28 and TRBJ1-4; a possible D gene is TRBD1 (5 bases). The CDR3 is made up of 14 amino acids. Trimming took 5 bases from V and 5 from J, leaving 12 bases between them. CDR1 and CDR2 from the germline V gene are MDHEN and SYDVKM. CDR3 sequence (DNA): TGTGCCAGCAGTAAGGGGCTCGGGAATGAAAAACTGTTTTTT. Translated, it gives CASSKGLGNEKLFF.

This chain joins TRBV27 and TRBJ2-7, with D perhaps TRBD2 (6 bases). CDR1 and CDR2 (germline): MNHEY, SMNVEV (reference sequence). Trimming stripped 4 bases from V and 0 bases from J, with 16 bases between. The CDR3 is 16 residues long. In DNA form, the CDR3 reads TGTGCCAGCAGTTCTCCGGGGTGGGAGGACTCCTACGAGCAGTACTTC. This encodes CASSSPGWEDSYEQYF.

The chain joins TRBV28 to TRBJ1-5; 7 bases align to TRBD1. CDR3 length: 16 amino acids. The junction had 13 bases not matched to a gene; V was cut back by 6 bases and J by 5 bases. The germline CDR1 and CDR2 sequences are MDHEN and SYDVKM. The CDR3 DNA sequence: TGTGCCAGCAGCCTCGACAGGGAGAGGAGGGATCAGCCCCAGCATTTT. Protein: CASSLDRERRDQPQHF.

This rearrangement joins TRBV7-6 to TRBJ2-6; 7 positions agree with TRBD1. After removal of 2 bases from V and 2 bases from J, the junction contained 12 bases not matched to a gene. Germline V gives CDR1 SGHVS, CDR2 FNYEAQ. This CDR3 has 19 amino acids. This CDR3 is CASSLWVGTASPGANVLTF. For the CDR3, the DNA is TGTGCCAGCAGCTTATGGGTCGGGACAGCCTCCCCTGGGGCCAACGTCCTGACTTTC.

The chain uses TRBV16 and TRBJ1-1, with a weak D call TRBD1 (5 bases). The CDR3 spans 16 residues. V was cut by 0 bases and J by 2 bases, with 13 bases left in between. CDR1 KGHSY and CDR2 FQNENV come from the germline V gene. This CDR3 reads CASSQSPGGYNTEAFF. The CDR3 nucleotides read TGTGCCAGCAGCCAATCCCCCGGGGGGTATAACACTGAAGCTTTCTTT. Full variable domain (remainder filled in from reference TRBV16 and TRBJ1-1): GEEVAQTPKHLVRGEGQKAKLYCAPIKGHSYVFWYQQVLKNEFKFLISFQNENVFDETGMPKERFSAKCLPNSPCSLEIQATKLEDSAVYFCASSQSPGGYNTEAFFGQGTRLTVV.

The CDR3 here is CASSTGQAAYEQYF. CDR3 sequence (DNA): TGTGCCAGCAGTACCGGACAGGCGGCCTACGAGCAGTACTTC. V is TRBV27 and J is TRBJ2-7; 7 bases align to TRBD1. After removal of 5 bases from V and 2 bases from J, the junction contained 6 bases not matched to a gene. This CDR3 has 14 amino acids. Germline CDR1 is MNHEY and CDR2 is SMNVEV (reference sequence).

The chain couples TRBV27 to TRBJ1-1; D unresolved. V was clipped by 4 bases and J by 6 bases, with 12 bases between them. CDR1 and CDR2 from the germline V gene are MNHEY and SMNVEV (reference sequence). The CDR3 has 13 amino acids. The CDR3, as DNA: TGTGCCAGCAGTTACACCCCCGGATCTGAAGCTTTCTTT. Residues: CASSYTPGSEAFF.

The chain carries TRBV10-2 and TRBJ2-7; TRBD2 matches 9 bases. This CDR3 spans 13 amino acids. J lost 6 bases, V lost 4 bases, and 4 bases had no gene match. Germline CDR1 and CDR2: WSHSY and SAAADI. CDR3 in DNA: TGCGCCAGCAGTGCCGGGACTAGCAGCGAGCAGTACTTC. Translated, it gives CASSAGTSSEQYF.

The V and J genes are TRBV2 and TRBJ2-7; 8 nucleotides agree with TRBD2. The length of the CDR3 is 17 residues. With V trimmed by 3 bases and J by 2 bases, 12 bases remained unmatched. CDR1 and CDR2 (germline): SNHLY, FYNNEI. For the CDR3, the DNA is TGTGCCAGCAGTGATCGGCTGCGGGAGGCACAAACCTACGAGCAGTACTTC. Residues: CASSDRLREAQTYEQYF.

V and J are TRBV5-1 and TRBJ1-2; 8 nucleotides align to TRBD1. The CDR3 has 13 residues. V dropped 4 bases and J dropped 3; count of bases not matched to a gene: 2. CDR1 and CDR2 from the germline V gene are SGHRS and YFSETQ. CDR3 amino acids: CASSETGDYGYTF. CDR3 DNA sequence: TGCGCCAGCAGCGAGACAGGGGACTATGGCTACACCTTC.

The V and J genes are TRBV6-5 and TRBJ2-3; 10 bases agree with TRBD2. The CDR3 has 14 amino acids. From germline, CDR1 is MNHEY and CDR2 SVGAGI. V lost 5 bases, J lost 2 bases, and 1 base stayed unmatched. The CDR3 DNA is TGTGCCAGCAGTCTAGCGGGAGCCACAGATACGCAGTATTTT. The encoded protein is CASSLAGATDTQYF.

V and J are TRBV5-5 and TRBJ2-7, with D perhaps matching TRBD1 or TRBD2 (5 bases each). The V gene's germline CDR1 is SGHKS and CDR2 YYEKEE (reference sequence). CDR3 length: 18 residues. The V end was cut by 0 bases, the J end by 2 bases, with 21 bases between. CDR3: CASSLGKNLPGRPYEQYF. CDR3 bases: TGTGCCAGCAGCTTGGGCAAAAACCTTCCGGGACGGCCCTACGAGCAGTACTTC.

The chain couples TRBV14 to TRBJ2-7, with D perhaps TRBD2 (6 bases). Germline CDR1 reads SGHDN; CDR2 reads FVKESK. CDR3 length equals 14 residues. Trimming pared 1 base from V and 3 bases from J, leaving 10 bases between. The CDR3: CASSQGYGSYEQYF. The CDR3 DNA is TGTGCCAGCAGCCAAGGTTACGGGAGCTACGAGCAGTACTTC.

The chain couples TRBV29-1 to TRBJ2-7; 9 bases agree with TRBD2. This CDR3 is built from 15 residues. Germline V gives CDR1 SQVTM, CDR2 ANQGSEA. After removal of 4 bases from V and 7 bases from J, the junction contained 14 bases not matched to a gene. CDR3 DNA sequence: TGCAGCGTTGTAGGTCCAGCGGGGGGCCCCCCGGAGCAGTACTTC. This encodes CSVVGPAGGPPEQYF.